Listed here are 6 T cell receptor beta chains from one sample, sequenced in a study of cytomegalovirus exposure and HLA in healthy donors. Repertoires were generated with immunoSEQ multiplex PCR, while TCRdb's copy carries only in-frame clones and drops some. This table has about 250,000 clones, more than 75% appearing once. Sample: PBMCs. Source of these receptors: a man younger than 30 in good health and CMV-seropositive.

This clone was seen a handful of times. This rearrangement joins TRBV28 to TRBJ2-7; 14 positions match TRBD2. Germline CDR1 and CDR2: MDHEN and SYDVKM. This CDR3 has 15 amino acids. V was pared by 5 bases and J by 7 bases, with 7 bases of the junction left unmatched. In nucleotides, the CDR3 is TGTGCCAGCAGTACTGGGACTAGCGGGAGTATTGAGCAGTACTTC. Protein sequence: CASSTGTSGSIEQYF.

The chain carries TRBV11-2 and TRBJ2-1; 8 positions agree with TRBD2. The germline gives CDR1 SGHAT, CDR2 FQNNGV. Trimming at V came to 4 bases and at J to 5 bases, leaving 4 bases not matched to a gene. This CDR3 region has 14 residues. For the CDR3, the DNA is TGTGCCAGCAGCTCCACTAGCGGTCACAATGAGCAGTTCTTC. Amino acids: CASSSTSGHNEQFF.

The chain combines TRBV27 with TRBJ2-5; D gene unclear. CDR1 and CDR2 (germline): MNHEY, SMNVEV (reference sequence). Trimming took off 9 bases at V and 5 bases at J, with 10 bases between the two ends. The CDR3 runs to 11 residues. The CDR3 here is CARGWYETQYF. The CDR3 DNA sequence: TGTGCCAGAGGGTGGTACGAGACCCAGTACTTC.

The chain carries TRBV30 and TRBJ2-3; TRBD2 matches at 7 bases. CDR3 length: 11 amino acids. Germline assignment: CDR1 GTSNPN and CDR2 SVGIG (reference sequence). V lost 3 bases and J lost 6; bases outside the gene matches: 0. CDR3 amino acids: CAWSGGDTQYF. The CDR3 bases are TGTGCCTGGAGCGGGGGGGATACGCAGTATTTT.

This chain connects TRBV7-8 to TRBJ1-1; TRBD1 aligns across 9 bases. The V and J ends lost 8 bases and 11 bases, in that order; junction bases with no gene match: 18. In germline, CDR1 is SGHVS, CDR2 FQNEAQ. The CDR3 covers 15 residues. CDR3 sequence reads: CASVTGTGFEPVAFF. Here the CDR3 DNA reads TGTGCCAGCGTTACCGGGACAGGGTTCGAACCGGTGGCTTTCTTT.

This chain's CDR3 is CASSPGTSGTNEQFF. In DNA, the CDR3 is TGTGCCAGCAGTCCCGGGACTAGCGGAACCAATGAGCAGTTCTTC. The chain employs TRBV27 and TRBJ2-1; 11 bases fit TRBD2. The CDR3 sequence is 15 residues long. V trimming: 5 bases; J trimming: 6 bases; junction bases outside the gene matches: 6. Germline-derived CDR1 and CDR2 are MNHEY and SMNVEV (reference sequence).